This section outlines one T cell receptor beta chain sequence together with its context. There is no known antigen for this receptor. No base-level quality is on record; no much larger clone is a single base apart. The CDR3 regions of human TCRbeta chains were subjected to immunosequencing. The study's processing was this. Repertoire TCRs were matched against a reference library of SARS-CoV-2-specific TCRs generated with the MIRA antigen-specificity platform. Breadth was defined as the fraction of unique TCRs that were SARS-CoV-2-associated, and depth was defined as the fraction of total T cells that were SARS-CoV-2-associated. Using the MIRA data, each spike-specific TCR was mapped to the spike region that the TCR reacts to and placed in a CD4 or CD8 class. Log10-transformed breadth and depth values were compared by one-way ANOVA with Sidak's multiple comparisons tests. TCRdb took this table from immuneACCESS and kept in-frame rearrangements with V and J called. Such tables lack part of the clones; where checked against another copy, unresolved V genes explain under half of the gap, and the rest is unexplained. Clone size and V and J calls were adopted from that table, with D and trimming inferred from the DNA. A total of about 140,000 clones appear in this sample, 92% of them only once. The ten largest make up 3.5% to 4.5% of the sample.

The data were obtained in a study of T cell responses to AZD1222 COVID-19 vaccine (dated by TCRdb to 2020 to 2023). Regarding the research as a whole: Because spike-specific TCR depth and breadth did not differ between the two schedules, AZD1222 recipients who got a second dose at roughly 4 weeks were pooled with those who got a second dose at roughly 12 weeks. Trial participants were enrolled by age into subgroups of 18-55, 56-69 and 70-plus years, and around 150, 29 and 61 TCR-sequenced participants, respectively, were included in these subgroups. TCR sequencing was performed for roughly 250 trial participants, of whom some 200 were given two doses of AZD1222 and about 25 were given two doses of MenACWY control vaccine.

Overall study results and their limits: No day 14 peak-response samples were available, so repertoires were characterized only after the peak T cell response. The whole spike protein was spanned by vaccine-associated CD4 TCRs, and dominant responses were seen in regions 160-218 and 743-854. Conclusions about previously exposed vaccinees are limited, since just 6 or 7 AZD1222 recipients were seropositive for SARS-CoV-2 at baseline. Nearly half of unique spike-specific TCRs reportedly recognized epitopes outside regions mutated in the B.1.351 and B.1.1.7 variants. Most participants were white British and females outnumbered males, and the authors suggested that clonal diversity may have been underestimated. In the small 56-69-year group, the increase in depth fell short of significance, most likely because of low power. A significant rise in spike-specific TCR breadth and depth was observed after two AZD1222 doses relative to day 0 and relative to MenACWY recipients.

In light of the paper, this sample's time point label describes: baseline before first vaccination. Samples from vaccinated people were obtained from the UK trials COV001 and COV002, which included a single-blind randomized controlled phase 2/3 trial of AZD1222 (ChAdOx1 nCoV-19) in healthy adults. For TCRbeta chain sequencing, PBMC samples were collected from trial participants at day 0 and at day 28 after the second dose. The clonotype originates from an adult in good health. The sequencing here drew on peripheral blood, taken on day 0 of AZD1222 vaccination.

The DNA is TGTGCCAGCAGCGCGAGACAGGGGGCGGTAGATACGCAGTATTTT. It translates to CASSARQGAVDTQYF. The chain is made from TRBV5-4 and TRBJ2-3; TRBD1 aligns with 10 central bases. For CDR1 and CDR2, the germline V gene (reference sequence) lists SGHNT and YYREEE. Here V drops 4 bases and J drops 5 bases, and the junction holds 7 bases not matched to any gene. From the cysteine through the phenylalanine, the CDR3 covers 15 amino acids. The retained sequence is limited to the CDR3, 45 bases, with the frame set at the first base.